One sample yielded the 11 T cell receptor beta chains listed below, sequenced in a study of cytomegalovirus exposure and HLA in healthy donors. The PCR employed 60 Vbeta primers together with 13 Jbeta primers. Sequencing was performed with immunoSEQ multiplex PCR; in TCRdb, only in-frame clones are kept and a portion is missing. This table has 95,000 to 100,000 clones, around 75% appearing once. Sequencing was done on a sample of PBMCs. These receptors were obtained from a man aged 50 to 60 in good health and CMV-seronegative.

The V and J genes are TRBV4-1 and TRBJ2-7; 11 bases fit TRBD1. This CDR3 is built from 15 residues. Germline V gene data show CDR1 as MGHRA and CDR2 as YSYEKL. The V and J ends lost 2 bases and 3 bases, in that order; junction bases with no gene match: 3. CDR3 bases: TGCGCCAGCAGCCAAAGGACAGGGGGCGTCTACGAGCAGTACTTC. It encodes CASSQRTGGVYEQYF.

J is TRBJ1-5 and V is TRBV7-6; 7 nucleotides align to TRBD1. V lost 2 bases and J lost 6; bases outside the gene matches: 1. The germline V gene has CDR1 SGHVS and CDR2 FNYEAQ. This CDR3 contains 13 residues. In DNA, the CDR3 is TGTGCCAGCAGCTTACAGGGGGGTCAGCCCCAGCATTTT. Amino acids: CASSLQGGQPQHF.

This chain joins TRBV7-2 and TRBJ2-7; 8 nucleotides match TRBD2. From germline, CDR1 is SGHTA and CDR2 FQGNSA. There are 15 residues in the CDR3. V shed 4 bases and J 1 base; nucleotides not matched to a gene: 6. CDR3 protein: CASSSQAGVSYEQYF. DNA for the CDR3: TGTGCCAGCAGCTCTCAAGCGGGAGTTTCCTACGAGCAGTACTTC.

CDR3 in amino acids: CASSISEGNQPQHF. CDR3 nucleotides: TGTGCCAGCAGCATTTCGGAGGGTAATCAGCCCCAGCATTTT. The chain recombines TRBV21-1 with TRBJ1-5. TRBV21-1 is shown as a pseudogene. This CDR3 contains 14 residues.

This chain joins TRBV7-9 and TRBJ1-4; no definite D call. The CDR3 length is 15 residues. The V end was cut by 1 base, the J end by 0 bases, with 6 bases between. CDR1 and CDR2 (germline): SEHNR, FQNEAQ (reference sequence). CDR3 sequence (DNA): TGTGCCAGCAGCTTAGGCGGGACAACTAATGAAAAACTGTTTTTT. Amino acid sequence: CASSLGGTTNEKLFF.

This clone has more than one count but fewer than ten. The chain joins TRBV5-1 to TRBJ2-3; TRBD2 matches 14 bases. The CDR3 sequence is 17 residues long. Germline values: CDR1 SGHRS, CDR2 YFSETQ. V lost 0 bases and J lost 4; bases outside the gene matches: 4. The CDR3 region has the DNA TGCGCCAGCAGCTTGGACGGGACTAGCGGGAGCGCAGATACGCAGTATTTT. Translated: CASSLDGTSGSADTQYF.

The V call is TRBV7-8, the J call TRBJ2-3; the D is unclear. CDR3 length: 12 amino acids. Germline CDR1 reads SGHVS; CDR2 reads FQNEAQ. The germline V and J ends were trimmed by 4 bases and 1 base, with 3 bases remaining between them. The CDR3 sequence: CASSSGTDTQYF. In DNA form, the CDR3 reads TGTGCCAGCAGCTCAGGCACAGATACGCAGTATTTT.

The J gene is TRBJ2-7, the V gene TRBV7-2; 9 bases agree with TRBD1. The CDR3 consists of 14 residues. Germline CDR1 and CDR2: SGHTA and FQGNSA. V dropped 10 bases and J dropped 5; count of bases not matched to a gene: 12. For the CDR3, the DNA is TGTGCCACCAAACAGGGACAGGGAAAGAACGAGCAGTACTTC. Amino acids: CATKQGQGKNEQYF.

This clone was picked up a small number of times. The rearrangement links TRBV10-1 to TRBJ2-5, with TRBD2 as a possible D gene (5 bases). Per germline, CDR1 WNHNN and CDR2 SYGVQD (reference sequence). V was pared by 4 bases and J by 3 bases, with 12 bases between. The CDR3 runs 14 residues. The CDR3 DNA reads as TGCGCCAGCAGTGGACCCTTTAGCGAAGAGACCCAGTACTTC. Protein: CASSGPFSEETQYF.

The chain joins TRBV5-4 to TRBJ1-2, with TRBD1 identical over 7 bases. This CDR3 region has 14 residues. V trimming: 7 bases; J trimming: 4 bases; junction bases outside the gene matches: 10. Germline V gene lookup returns CDR1 SGHNT and CDR2 YYREEE (reference sequence). CDR3 sequence: CASYNSRGTYGYTF. Here the CDR3 DNA reads TGTGCCAGCTACAACTCCAGGGGGACCTATGGCTACACCTTC.

V and J are TRBV5-1 and TRBJ2-1; D might be TRBD2 (5 bases). Germline values: CDR1 SGHRS, CDR2 YFSETQ. The CDR3 loop spans 12 amino acids. The V gene lost 4 bases and the J gene lost 10 bases, with 12 bases spanning the gap. The CDR3 protein is CASSQIGEEQFF. CDR3 DNA: TGCGCCAGCAGCCAGATCGGGGAGGAGCAGTTCTTC.